One and the same sample provided the 7 T cell receptor beta chains below, sequenced in a study of PD-1 blockade in classical Hodgkin lymphoma. Time point indicated: cycle 4 day 1 (C4D1), after 5 to 7 weeks of nivolumab. Brentuximab vedotin exposure varied among the patients, all of whom had relapsed after autologous stem cell transplantation. Only in-frame clones appear in the TCRdb table, and some are missing; sequencing was by immunoSEQ multiplex PCR. The data contain about 110,000 clones, approximately 90% of them singletons. Sequenced here: peripheral blood mononuclear cells (PBMCs), sampled before the fourth cycle of nivolumab. The receptor set was obtained from a human donor with classical Hodgkin lymphoma.

This clone was recorded a few times. The chain joins TRBV30 to TRBJ1-2; D unclear. The CDR3 extends over 15 amino acids. Germline CDR1 reads GTSNPN; CDR2 reads SVGIG (reference sequence). V lost 0 bases to trimming and J lost 0 bases, with 11 bases between them. CDR3 residues: CAWSVGDGANYGYTF. CDR3 sequence (DNA): TGTGCCTGGAGTGTTGGGGATGGGGCTAACTATGGCTACACCTTC.

The rearrangement uses TRBV13 and TRBJ2-1, with 14 bases identical to TRBD2. Trimming at V came to 5 bases and at J to 13 bases, leaving 10 bases not matched to a gene. Germline V gene data show CDR1 as PRHDT and CDR2 as FYEKMQ (reference sequence). This CDR3 comprises 15 residues. CDR3 coding DNA: TGTGCCAGCAGCCATCCGGGACTAGCGGGAGAAGAACAGTTCTTC. Its translation: CASSHPGLAGEEQFF.

The chain couples TRBV5-1 to TRBJ1-1, with 10 bases fitting TRBD1. The germline V gene has CDR1 SGHRS and CDR2 YFSETQ. With V trimmed by 0 bases and J by 10 bases, 3 bases remained unmatched. The CDR3 has 13 amino acids. The CDR3 DNA reads as TGCGCCAGCAGCTTGGGACAGGGGGCAGGAGCTTTCTTT. This translates into CASSLGQGAGAFF.

The chain links TRBV4-1 to TRBJ2-7, with D tentatively TRBD1 or TRBD2 (5 bases each). The CDR3 is 14 amino acids. V shed 2 bases and J shed 1 base, with 9 bases lying between them. Per the germline V gene, CDR1 is MGHRA and CDR2 is YSYEKL. CDR3 in amino acids: CASSQSRGSYEQYF. The CDR3 DNA sequence: TGCGCCAGCAGCCAATCGAGGGGTTCCTACGAGCAGTACTTC.

The J gene is TRBJ1-1, the V gene TRBV28; no clear D gene. CDR3 length: 13 amino acids. The V and J ends lost 2 bases and 7 bases respectively, with 11 bases between them. Germline loops: CDR1 MDHEN, CDR2 SYDVKM. CDR3 loop: CASSLPGAFEAFF. In DNA, the CDR3 is TGTGCCAGCAGTTTACCGGGTGCATTTGAAGCTTTCTTT.

The rearrangement joins TRBV27 to TRBJ1-1; 7 bases are a match to TRBD1. J was trimmed by 6 bases and V by 2 bases; bases with no gene match: 18. The CDR3 length is 18 residues. Germline V gives CDR1 MNHEY, CDR2 SMNVEV (reference sequence). The DNA for the CDR3 is TGTGCCAGCAGTTTACGCCTACTTCCAGGGGGGCGCAGGGCTGAAGCTTTCTTT. Amino acids: CASSLRLLPGGRRAEAFF.

As DNA, the CDR3 is TGTGCCAGCACCCCGACAGGGACCTTCAATGAGCAGTTCTTC. It encodes CASTPTGTFNEQFF. The chain links TRBV7-2 to TRBJ2-1, with 7 bases that match TRBD1. In germline, CDR1 is SGHTA, CDR2 FQGNSA. The CDR3 sequence is 14 residues long. The junction had 9 bases not matched to a gene; V was cut back by 7 bases and J by 6 bases. Supplemented by reference TRBV7-2 and TRBJ2-1, the full variable domain reads GAGVSQSPSNKVTEKGKDVELRCDPISGHTALYWYRQSLGQGLEFLIYFQGNSAPDKSGLPSDRFSAERTGGSVSTLTIQRTQQEDSAVYLCASTPTGTFNEQFFGPGTRLTVL.